The rows below give T cell receptor beta chains drawn from one sample of a study of blood T cell repertoires in COVID-19. This table comes from immunoSEQ multiplex PCR, and its TCRdb copy is limited to in-frame clones, with some not included. Of 150,000 to 200,000 clones listed, about 70% are singletons. Sequencing used peripheral blood. These receptors all stem from a woman aged 45-59 years with active or convalescent COVID-19. Each CDR3 is given with its conserved first and last residue. A D gene is named only where the DNA matches it firmly. Clone size, where shown, is once, few, many, or a class for clones that have expanded.

V gene,J gene,D gene,clone size,CDR3 DNA,CDR3 protein
TRBV7-8,TRBJ2-5,-,-,TGTGCCAGCAGCCGCGGGGTCCAAGAGACCCAGTACTTC,CASSRGVQETQYF
TRBV7-2,TRBJ2-1,TRBD1,-,TGTGCCAGCAGCTCCTCGATAGGACAGGGTTCGGATGAGCAGTTCTTC,CASSSSIGQGSDEQFF
TRBV24-1,TRBJ2-3,-,once,TGTGCCACCAGTGACCCCCCGGTAGATACGCAGTATTTT,CATSDPPVDTQYF
TRBV18,TRBJ1-1,TRBD1,-,TGTGCCAGCTCACCGCTCCTGGGACAGGGGGTCGGTACTGAAGCTTTCTTT,CASSPLLGQGVGTEAFF
TRBV11-2,TRBJ2-1,-,-,TGTGCCAGCAGCTTAAAGGCGGGGACTCGAAGCTCCTACAATGAGCAGTTCTTC,CASSLKAGTRSSYNEQFF
TRBV7-6,TRBJ1-4,TRBD1,-,TGTGCCAGCAGCCGACAGGGGGGGGAAAAACTGTTTTTT,CASSRQGGEKLFF
TRBV13,TRBJ1-1,-,-,TGTGCCAGCAGCTTACACCGACAGAGAGCTTTCTTT,CASSLHRQRAFF
TRBV6-6,TRBJ1-2,-,-,TGTGCCAGCAGGCAAGGACAGAATTATGGCTACACCTTC,CASRQGQNYGYTF
TRBV11-3,TRBJ2-3,TRBD2,-,TGTGCCAGCAGCTCGGGGGGGAAGTCCACAGATACGCAGTATTTT,CASSSGGKSTDTQYF
TRBV30,TRBJ1-2,-,few,TGTGCCTGGAGTGTTGGGGCAAAGTCAGGCTACACCTTC,CAWSVGAKSGYTF
TRBV30,TRBJ2-5,TRBD2,-,TGTGCCTGGAGTCCCGGAGGCGGGAGGGCCGGAGAGACCCAGTACTTC,CAWSPGGGRAGETQYF
TRBV7-2,TRBJ2-2,TRBD1,-,TGTGCCAGCAGCGCAACAGGGGCCGGGGAGCTGTTTTTT,CASSATGAGELFF
TRBV29-1,TRBJ2-1,TRBD2,-,TGCAGCGTTGAATTGGCTAGCGGGAGTTACTACAATGAGCAGTTCTTC,CSVELASGSYYNEQFF
TRBV7-2,TRBJ1-6,-,-,TGTGCCAGCAGCTTAGGATCGGGGGGCGGGTCACCCCTCCACTTT,CASSLGSGGGSPLHF
TRBV19,TRBJ1-1,TRBD1,many,TGTGCCAGTAGTATTAGGGGACAGGGGGGAACTGAAGCTTTCTTT,CASSIRGQGGTEAFF
TRBV19,TRBJ1-3,-,-,TGTGCCAGTAGTCCCGTGCAGAATACTGGAAACACCATATATTTT,CASSPVQNTGNTIYF
TRBV30,TRBJ2-7,-,-,TGTGCCTGGGGGGATTCCGGCTCACGGAGCCCCTACGAGCAGTACTTC,CAWGDSGSRSPYEQYF
TRBV19,TRBJ1-2,TRBD1,-,TGTGCCAGTAATCCGAACCGGGACAGGGGGTATTATGGCTACACCTTC,CASNPNRDRGYYGYTF
TRBV3-1/TRBV3-2,TRBJ1-1,-,-,TGTGCCAGCAGCGCCCTCAGTGACACGCATGCTCCGAATGAAGCTTTCTTT,CASSALSDTHAPNEAFF
TRBV28,TRBJ1-4,-,-,TGTGCCAGCCAGAAGGCGGGAACTAATGAAAAACTGTTTTTT,CASQKAGTNEKLFF
TRBV10-1,TRBJ2-3,-,-,TGCGCCATAATTGAAGGGGGGGAAGGCACAGATACGCAGTATTTT,CAIIEGGEGTDTQYF
TRBV3-1/TRBV3-2,TRBJ2-5,-,-,TGTGCCAGCAGCCAAGATTTGTCAGGGATTTGGGAGACCCAGTACTTC,CASSQDLSGIWETQYF